One sample yielded the 12 T cell receptor beta chains listed below, sequenced in a study of T cells after yellow fever vaccination. TCRdb ran MiXCR on the 5' RACE reads and lists one entry per CDR3 protein. The repertoire has roughly 250,000 distinct CDR3 sequences, roughly 13% of them found once; the top ten carry roughly 0.5%. The starting material was CD4+ T cells sorted from PBMCs, obtained 45 days after the yellow fever booster vaccination. All receptors come from a man between 25 and 39 years old who received the YFV17D yellow fever vaccine.

This clonotype was observed a few times. V is TRBV28 and J is TRBJ1-2; the D gene is possibly TRBD1 (5 bases). Trimming cost V 1 base and J 6 bases, with 9 bases left between them. The CDR3 consists of 13 residues. Germline CDR1 and CDR2: MDHEN and SYDVKM. The CDR3 reads CASSLSGGDGYTF. The CDR3 coding sequence is TGTGCCAGCAGTTTATCCGGGGGTGATGGCTACACCTTC.

The chain joins TRBV28 to TRBJ2-1; D gene unclear. V shed 7 bases and J shed 8 bases, with 6 bases lying between them. CDR1 is MDHEN and CDR2 is SYDVKM in the germline V gene. CDR3 length: 10 amino acids. The CDR3 sequence is CASKNDEQFF. DNA of the CDR3: TGTGCCAGCAAGAACGATGAGCAGTTCTTC. Based on the CDR3 plus reference TRBV28 and TRBJ2-1, the full variable domain is DVKVTQSSRYLVKRTGEKVFLECVQDMDHENMFWYRQDPGLGLRLIYFSYDVKMKEKGDIPEGYSVSREKKERFSLILESASTNQTSMYLCASKNDEQFFGPGTRLTVL.

This clonotype was counted between two and nine times. The genes are TRBV20-1 and TRBJ2-3; tentatively, D is TRBD1 (6 bases). The V gene's germline CDR1 is DFQATT and CDR2 SNEGSKA (reference sequence). V dropped 6 bases and J dropped 6 bases, with 16 bases sitting between them. This CDR3 spans 13 amino acids. CDR3 residues: CSARNRVGDTQYF. The CDR3 DNA reads TGCAGTGCCCGGAACAGGGTCGGGGATACGCAGTATTTT.

V usage is TRBV11-2 and J usage is TRBJ2-1; a possible D gene is TRBD1 (5 bases). The CDR3 spans 15 residues. Trimming stripped 4 bases from V and 2 bases from J, with 12 bases between. Germline V CDR1 and CDR2: SGHAT, FQNNGV. CDR3 residues: CASSWGESTYNEQFF. DNA of the CDR3: TGTGCCAGCAGCTGGGGCGAGTCGACCTACAATGAGCAGTTCTTC.

As to this clonotype: Compared with germline, one end of the junction differs, possibly owing to a read error. V is TRBV5-1 and J is TRBJ2-7; tentatively, D is TRBD1 (7 bases). CDR3 length: 14 amino acids. Per germline, CDR1 SGHRS and CDR2 YFSETQ. CDR3 in DNA: TGCCCCAGCAGCTTCCAGGGGGAGGCCTACGAGCAGTACTTC. Protein sequence: CPSSFQGEAYEQYF. The whole variable domain, remainder taken from reference TRBV5-1 and TRBJ2-7, is KAGVTQTPRYLIKTRGQQVTLSCSPISGHRSVSWYQQTPGQGLQFLFEYFSETQRNKGNFPGRFSGRQFSNSRSEMNVSTLELGDSALYLCPSSFQGEAYEQYFGPGTRLTVT.

This rearrangement joins TRBV7-2 to TRBJ2-3; 11 bases are a match to TRBD1. This CDR3 is built from 18 residues. Trimming removed 5 bases from V and 2 bases from J; junction bases left unmatched: 12. The germline V gene encodes CDR1 SGHTA and CDR2 FQGNSA. CDR3 sequence: CASSRGTGGLASTDTQYF. CDR3 bases: TGTGCCAGCAGCAGAGGGACAGGGGGACTAGCCTCCACAGATACGCAGTATTTT.

The V gene is TRBV14, the J gene TRBJ2-6; 8 bases agree with TRBD2. V dropped 4 bases and J dropped 2; count of bases not matched to a gene: 10. The CDR3 runs 18 residues. Germline V lookup: CDR1 SGHDN, CDR2 FVKESK. The CDR3 nucleotides are TGTGCCAGCAGCCCCTTCGGGGGGGGGCCGCCTGGGGCCAACGTCCTGACTTTC. It encodes CASSPFGGGPPGANVLTF.

This clonotype was counted many times. The chain links TRBV20-1 to TRBJ2-7; D perhaps matches TRBD1 (7 bases). V lost 3 bases to trimming and J lost 2 bases, with 14 bases between them. CDR1 and CDR2 from the germline V gene are DFQATT and SNEGSKA (reference sequence). The CDR3 is made up of 14 amino acids. The CDR3 nucleotides are TGCAGTGCTAGTCTCCAGGGGGGCCCCTACGAGCAGTACTTC. Its translation is CSASLQGGPYEQYF.

The chain carries TRBV9 and TRBJ2-1; weak D call: TRBD2 (6 bases). The CDR3 is 15 residues long. Trimming cost V 0 bases and J 1 base, with 8 bases left between them. Looked up from germline, CDR1 is SGDLS and CDR2 is YYNGEE. CDR3 loop: CASSVAGASYNEQFF. The DNA of the CDR3 is TGTGCCAGCAGCGTAGCGGGAGCGTCCTACAATGAGCAGTTCTTC.

This chain links TRBV27 with TRBJ1-5; 8 nucleotides match TRBD1. The CDR3 loop spans 15 amino acids. V shed 2 bases, J shed 2 bases, and the junction held 2 bases outside the gene matches. From germline, CDR1 is MNHEY and CDR2 SMNVEV (reference sequence). CDR3 in amino acids: CASSLTTGGNQPQHF. In nucleotides, the CDR3 is TGTGCCAGCAGTTTAACGACAGGGGGCAATCAGCCCCAGCATTTT.

This clonotype was recorded a few times. The J gene is TRBJ2-1, the V gene TRBV4-2; TRBD1 or TRBD2 may be the D gene (5 bases each). Germline lookup yields CDR1 LGHNA and CDR2 YNFKEQ. The CDR3 contains 13 residues. V was trimmed by 4 bases and J by 8 bases, leaving 12 bases between them. CDR3 sequence (DNA): TGTGCCAGCAGCCCGGGGCGAGGGGATGAGCAGTTCTTC. Translated: CASSPGRGDEQFF.

This clonotype was recorded a few times. V is TRBV6-2 or TRBV6-3 and J is TRBJ2-7, with 11 nucleotides matching TRBD1. Germline V gives CDR1 MNHEY, CDR2 SVGEGT. CDR3 length equals 15 residues. The junction had 7 bases not matched to a gene; V was cut back by 6 bases and J by 3 bases. The CDR3 is CASRTDRGRIYEQYF. The CDR3, as DNA: TGTGCCAGCAGGACGGACAGGGGGCGTATCTACGAGCAGTACTTC.